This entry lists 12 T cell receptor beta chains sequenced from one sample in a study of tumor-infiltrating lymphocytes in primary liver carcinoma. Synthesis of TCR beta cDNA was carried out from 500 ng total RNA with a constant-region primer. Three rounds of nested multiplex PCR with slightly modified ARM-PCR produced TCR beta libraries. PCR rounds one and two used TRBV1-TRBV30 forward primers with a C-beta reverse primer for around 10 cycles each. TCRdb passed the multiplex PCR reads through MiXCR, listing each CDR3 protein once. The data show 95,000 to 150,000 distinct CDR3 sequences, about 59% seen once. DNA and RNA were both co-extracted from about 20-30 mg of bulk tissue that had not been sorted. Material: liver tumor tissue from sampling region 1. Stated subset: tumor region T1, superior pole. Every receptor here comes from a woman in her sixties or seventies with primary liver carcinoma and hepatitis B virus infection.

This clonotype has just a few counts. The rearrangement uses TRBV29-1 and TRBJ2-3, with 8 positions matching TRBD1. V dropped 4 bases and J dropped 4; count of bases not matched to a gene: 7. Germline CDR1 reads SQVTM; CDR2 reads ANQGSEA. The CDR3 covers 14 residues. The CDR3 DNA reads TGCAGCGTTGGGACAGGGTATAAAGCAGATACGCAGTATTTT. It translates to CSVGTGYKADTQYF.

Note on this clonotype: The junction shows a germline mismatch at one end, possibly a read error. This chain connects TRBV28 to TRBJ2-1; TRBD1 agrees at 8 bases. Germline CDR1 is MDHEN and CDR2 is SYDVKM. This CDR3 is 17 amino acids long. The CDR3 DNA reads TGTGCCAGCAGCCCCTTAGGACAGGGTTCTCTCTACAATGAGCAGTTTTTC. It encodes CASSPLGQGSLYNEQFF.

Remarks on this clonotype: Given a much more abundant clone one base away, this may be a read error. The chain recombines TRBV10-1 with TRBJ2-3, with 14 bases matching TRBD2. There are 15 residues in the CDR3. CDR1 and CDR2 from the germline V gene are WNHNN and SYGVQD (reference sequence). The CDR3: CASSGLAGGVDRQYF. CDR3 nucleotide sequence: TGCGCCAGCAGTGGACTAGCGGGAGGGGTAGATAGGCAGTATTTT.

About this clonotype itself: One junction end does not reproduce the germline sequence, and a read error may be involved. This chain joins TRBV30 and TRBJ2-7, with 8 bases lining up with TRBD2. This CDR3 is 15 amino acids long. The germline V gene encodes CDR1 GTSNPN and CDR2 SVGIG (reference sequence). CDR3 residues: CAWSGAGTSRYEHYF. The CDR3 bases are TGTGCCTGGAGTGGGGCGGGGACTAGTCGATACGAGCATTACTTC. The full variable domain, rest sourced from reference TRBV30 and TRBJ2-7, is SQTIHQWPATLVQPVGSPLSLECTVEGTSNPNLYWYRQAAGRGLQLLFYSVGIGQISSEVPQNLSASRPQDRQFILSSKKLLLSDSGFYLCAWSGAGTSRYEHYFGPGTRLTVT.

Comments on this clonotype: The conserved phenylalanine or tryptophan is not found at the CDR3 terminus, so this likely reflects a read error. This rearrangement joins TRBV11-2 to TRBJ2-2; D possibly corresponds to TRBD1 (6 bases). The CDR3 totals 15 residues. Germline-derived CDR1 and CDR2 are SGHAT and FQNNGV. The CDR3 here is CASSLHRENTGELFI. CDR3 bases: TGTGCGAGCAGCTTACACAGGGAGAACACCGGGGAGCTGTTTATT.

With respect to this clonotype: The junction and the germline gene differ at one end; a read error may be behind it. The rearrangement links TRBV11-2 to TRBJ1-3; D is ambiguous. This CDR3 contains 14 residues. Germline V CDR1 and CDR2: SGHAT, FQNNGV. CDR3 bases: TGTGTCAGCAGCTTAGGCTACAGCAGAAACACCATATATTTT. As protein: CVSSLGYSRNTIYF. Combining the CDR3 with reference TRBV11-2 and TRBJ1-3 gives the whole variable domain EAGVAQSPRYKIIEKRQSVAFWCNPISGHATLYWYQQILGQGPKLLIQFQNNGVVDDSQLPKDRFSAERLKGVDSTLKIQPAKLEDSAVYLCVSSLGYSRNTIYFGEGSWLTVV.

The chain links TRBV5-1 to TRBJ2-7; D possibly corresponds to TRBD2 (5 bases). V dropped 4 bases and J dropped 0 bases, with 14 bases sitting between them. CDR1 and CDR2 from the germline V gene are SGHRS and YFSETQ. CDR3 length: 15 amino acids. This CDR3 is CASSPGMMNSYEQYF. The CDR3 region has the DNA TGCGCCAGCAGCCCCGGGATGATGAACTCCTACGAGCAGTACTTC. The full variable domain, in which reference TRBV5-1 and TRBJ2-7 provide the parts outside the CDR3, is KAGVTQTPRYLIKTRGQQVTLSCSPISGHRSVSWYQQTPGQGLQFLFEYFSETQRNKGNFPGRFSGRQFSNSRSEMNVSTLELGDSALYLCASSPGMMNSYEQYFGPGTRLTVT.

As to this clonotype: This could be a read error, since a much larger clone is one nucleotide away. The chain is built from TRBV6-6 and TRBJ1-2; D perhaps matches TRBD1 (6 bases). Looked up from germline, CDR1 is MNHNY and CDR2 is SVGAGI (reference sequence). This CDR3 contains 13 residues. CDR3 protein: CASSYRGNYGYIF. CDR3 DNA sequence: TGTGCCAGCAGTTACAGGGGGAACTATGGCTACATCTTC.

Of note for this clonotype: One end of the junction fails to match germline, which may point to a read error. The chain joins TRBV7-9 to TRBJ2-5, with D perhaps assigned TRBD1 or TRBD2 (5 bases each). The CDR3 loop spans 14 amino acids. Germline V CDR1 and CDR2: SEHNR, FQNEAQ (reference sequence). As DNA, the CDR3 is TGTGCCAGCAGCTTGATGGGGGACCAAGAGACCCGGTACTTC. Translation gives CASSLMGDQETRYF.

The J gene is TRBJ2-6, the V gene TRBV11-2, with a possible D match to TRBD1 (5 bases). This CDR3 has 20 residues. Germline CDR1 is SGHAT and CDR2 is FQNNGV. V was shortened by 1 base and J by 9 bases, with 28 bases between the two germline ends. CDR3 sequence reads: CASSLVSLGRVDSVVNVLTF. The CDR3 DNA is TGTGCCAGCAGCTTAGTGTCGCTTGGCAGGGTAGACTCTGTGGTCAACGTCCTGACTTTC. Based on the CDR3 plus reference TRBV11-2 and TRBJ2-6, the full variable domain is EAGVAQSPRYKIIEKRQSVAFWCNPISGHATLYWYQQILGQGPKLLIQFQNNGVVDDSQLPKDRFSAERLKGVDSTLKIQPAKLEDSAVYLCASSLVSLGRVDSVVNVLTFGAGSRLTVL.

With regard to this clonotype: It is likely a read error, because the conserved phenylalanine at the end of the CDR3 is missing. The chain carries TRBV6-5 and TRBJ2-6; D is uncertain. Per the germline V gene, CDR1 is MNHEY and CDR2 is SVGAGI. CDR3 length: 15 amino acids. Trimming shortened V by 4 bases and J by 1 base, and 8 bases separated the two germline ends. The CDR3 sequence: CASSLDGSGANVLTL. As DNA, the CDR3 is TGTGCCAGCAGTTTAGATGGGTCTGGGGCCAACGTCCTGACTCTC.

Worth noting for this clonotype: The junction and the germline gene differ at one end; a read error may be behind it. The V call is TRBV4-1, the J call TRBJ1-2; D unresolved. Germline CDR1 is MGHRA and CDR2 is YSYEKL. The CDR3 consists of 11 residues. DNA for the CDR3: TGCGGCAGCAGCCAAGTCACCAGCCCAGTCTTC. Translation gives CGSSQVTSPVF.